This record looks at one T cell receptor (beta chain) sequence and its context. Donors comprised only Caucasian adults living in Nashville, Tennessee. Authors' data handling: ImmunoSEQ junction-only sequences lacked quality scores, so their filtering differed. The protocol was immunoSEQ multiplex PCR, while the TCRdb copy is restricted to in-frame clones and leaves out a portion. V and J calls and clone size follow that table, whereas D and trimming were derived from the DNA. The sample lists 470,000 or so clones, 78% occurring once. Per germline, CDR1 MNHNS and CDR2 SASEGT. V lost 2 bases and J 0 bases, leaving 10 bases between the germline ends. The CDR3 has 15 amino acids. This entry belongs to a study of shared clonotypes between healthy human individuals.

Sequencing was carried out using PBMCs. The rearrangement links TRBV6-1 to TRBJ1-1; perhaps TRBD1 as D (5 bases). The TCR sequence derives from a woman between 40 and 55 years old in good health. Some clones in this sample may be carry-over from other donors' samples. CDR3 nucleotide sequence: TGTGCCAGCAGTGAATGGGGGAGGATGAACACTGAAGCTTTCTTT. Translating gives CASSEWGRMNTEAFF.